This TCR beta chain is drawn from a study of CD8+ T cells in alopecia areata. Study observations and caveats: Scalp clonality and expanded CD8+ clones among the top 100 fell significantly with tofacitinib.

The authors extracted RNA and reverse transcribed it into cDNA as the sequencing template. Clones were sequenced by immunoSEQ multiplex PCR, and TCRdb holds only the in-frame ones, with some missing. The sample yields 110,000 or so clones, 58% seen once. Trimming pared 7 bases from V and 6 bases from J, leaving 16 bases between. The V gene's germline CDR1 is MDHEN and CDR2 SYDVKM. The CDR3 is 14 amino acids. Treatment denoted: oral pan-JAK inhibitor, 5-10 mg twice daily. This clone showed up just a few times. Its target is unknown. This sequence was found in a human donor with alopecia areata. The rearrangement joins TRBV28 to TRBJ1-5, with D uncertain. Source: CD8+ T cells sorted from blood, taken at week 4, from a patient treated with tofacitinib. The CDR3 DNA is TGTGCCAGCATAACGGGGTCGAACGGTCAGCCCCAGCATTTT. This encodes CASITGSNGQPQHF.